A selection of T cell receptor beta chains follows, all from one sample in a study of immune evolution from preneoplasia to lung adenocarcinoma. TCRdb's table, derived via immunoSEQ multiplex PCR, lists solely in-frame clones and lacks some. The data hold about 1,100 clones, with approximately 85% observed a single time. The sequencing sample was made of FFPE tissue from an adenomatous hyperplasia lung lesion. All receptors come from a person aged 55-80 years with lung adenocarcinoma. Both conserved end residues are part of each CDR3. The D gene is left open where the match is weak. Size is stated for part of the rows, as once, few or many counts, or as a class when the clone is expanded.

v_call	d_call	clone_size	j_call	cdr3_nt	cdr3_aa
TRBV11-2	-	-	TRBJ2-7	TGTGCCAGCAGCTTGAATAACCCCGGCTACGAGCAGTACTTC	CASSLNNPGYEQYF
TRBV6-1	-	-	TRBJ1-6	TGTGCCAGCAGTGCGGGACCGTATTTTTCACCCCTCCACTTT	CASSAGPYFSPLHF
TRBV7-9	-	-	TRBJ2-5	TGTGCCAGCAGCTCCGTAACGGAGACCCAGTACTTC	CASSSVTETQYF
TRBV5-5	-	-	TRBJ2-1	TGTGCCAGCAGCTTGGGGCTAGCTGTCTACAATGAGCAGTTCTTC	CASSLGLAVYNEQFF
TRBV28	-	-	TRBJ1-2	TGTGCCAGCAGTTTCGAAGGGAGGGCCTATGGCTACACCTTC	CASSFEGRAYGYTF
TRBV7-6	-	-	TRBJ2-1	TGTGCCAGCAGCTTAGGGGGTGGCGAGCAGTTCTTC	CASSLGGGEQFF
TRBV11-2	-	-	TRBJ2-1	TGTGCCAGCAGCTTAGATACGCATGAGCAGTTCTTC	CASSLDTHEQFF
TRBV25-1	-	-	TRBJ2-7	TGTGCCAGCAGTGATAGTAGGAGCGTGGGCGAGCAGTACTTC	CASSDSRSVGEQYF
TRBV4-2	TRBD2	once	TRBJ2-7	TGTGCTAGCAGCCAAGCCGGACTAGCCTACGAGCAGTACTTC	CASSQAGLAYEQYF
TRBV4-3	-	-	TRBJ1-1	TGCGCCAGCAGCCGGACTATACACGGGAACACTGAAGCTTTCTTT	CASSRTIHGNTEAFF
TRBV10-3	-	-	TRBJ2-7	TGTGCCATCAGTGAGTCGGCCAGACACTACGAGCAGTACTTC	CAISESARHYEQYF
TRBV28	-	-	TRBJ1-1	TGTGCCAGCAGTTTAACTACTAACACTGAAGCTTTCTTT	CASSLTTNTEAFF
TRBV19	-	-	TRBJ1-1	TGTGCCAGTAGTATAGACGTATATACTGAAGCTTTCTTT	CASSIDVYTEAFF
TRBV29-1	-	-	TRBJ2-5	TGCAGCGTTGCGTGGGGCGGAGAGACCCAGTACTTC	CSVAWGGETQYF
TRBV7-8	TRBD1	-	TRBJ2-5	TGTGCCAGCAGCCCCTCGGACAGGGTGACCCAGTACTTC	CASSPSDRVTQYF
TRBV2	TRBD1	-	TRBJ2-7	TGTGCCAGCAGTAGGACAGGCCGGGGCATCTACGAGCAGTACTTC	CASSRTGRGIYEQYF
TRBV30	-	once	TRBJ2-3	TGTGCCCGGACCCAGGTTCGGCCCACAGATACGCAGTATTTT	CARTQVRPTDTQYF
TRBV5-1	-	-	TRBJ2-5	TGCGCCAGCAGCTTGATGGGTCGCCAAGAGACCCAGTACTTC	CASSLMGRQETQYF
TRBV18	TRBD1	-	TRBJ2-5	TGTGCCAGCTCAGGACAGGTCCAAGAGACCCAGTACTTC	CASSGQVQETQYF
TRBV5-6	-	-	TRBJ2-7	TGTGCCAGCAGCCCAATGGGGGGATCCTACGAGCAGTACTTC	CASSPMGGSYEQYF
TRBV28	TRBD1	-	TRBJ2-5	TGTGCCAGCAGTTCCCTAGACCGGACAGGGAGGGAGACCCAGTACTTC	CASSSLDRTGRETQYF
TRBV7-3	-	-	TRBJ2-2	TGTGCCACTTCCGTGAGGCACACCGGGGAGCTGTTTTTT	CATSVRHTGELFF